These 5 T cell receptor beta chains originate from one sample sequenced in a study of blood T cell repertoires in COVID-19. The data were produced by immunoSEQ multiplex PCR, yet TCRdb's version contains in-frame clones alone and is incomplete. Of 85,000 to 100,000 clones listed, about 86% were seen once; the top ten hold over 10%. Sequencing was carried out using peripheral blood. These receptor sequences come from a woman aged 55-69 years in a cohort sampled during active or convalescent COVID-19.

CDR3 protein: CASSRLAEETQYF. The DNA for the CDR3 is TGTGCCAGCAGCCGGCTAGCGGAAGAGACCCAGTACTTC. The chain combines TRBV6-2 or TRBV6-3 with TRBJ2-5; 7 nucleotides agree with TRBD2. From germline, CDR1 is MNHEY and CDR2 SVGEGT. This CDR3 is built from 13 residues. Trimming cost V 6 bases and J 3 bases; bases outside gene matches: 4.

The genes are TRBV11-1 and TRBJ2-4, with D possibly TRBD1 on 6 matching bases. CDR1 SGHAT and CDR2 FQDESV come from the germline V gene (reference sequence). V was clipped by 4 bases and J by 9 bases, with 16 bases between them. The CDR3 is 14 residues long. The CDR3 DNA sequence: TGTGCCAGCAGCTCAATTACGGACAGAAGCATTCAGTACTTC. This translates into CASSSITDRSIQYF.

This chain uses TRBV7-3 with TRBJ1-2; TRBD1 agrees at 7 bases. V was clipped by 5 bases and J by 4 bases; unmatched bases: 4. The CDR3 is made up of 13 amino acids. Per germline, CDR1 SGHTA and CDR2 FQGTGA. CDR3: CASSPGQIYGYTF. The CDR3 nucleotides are TGTGCCAGCAGCCCGGGACAGATCTATGGCTACACCTTC.

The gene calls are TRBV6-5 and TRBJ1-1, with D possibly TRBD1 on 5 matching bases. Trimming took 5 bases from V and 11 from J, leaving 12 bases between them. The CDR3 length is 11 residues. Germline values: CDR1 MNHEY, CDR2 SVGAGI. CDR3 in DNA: TGTGCCAGCAGTACCAGGGAGGGGGCTTTCTTT. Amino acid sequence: CASSTREGAFF.

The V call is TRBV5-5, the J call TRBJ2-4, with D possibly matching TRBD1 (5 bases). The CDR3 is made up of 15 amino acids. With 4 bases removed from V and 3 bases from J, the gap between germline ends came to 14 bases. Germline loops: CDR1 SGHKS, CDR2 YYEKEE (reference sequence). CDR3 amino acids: CASSPGSTGKNIQYF. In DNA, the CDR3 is TGTGCCAGCAGCCCGGGTTCAACAGGCAAAAACATTCAGTACTTC.